Below, 17 T cell receptor beta chains from the same sample are listed, as sequenced in a study of shared clonotypes between healthy human individuals. Profiling relied on immunoSEQ multiplex PCR, and the TCRdb table lists in-frame clones only, not all of them. The top ten clones hold less than 0.55% of a sample with about 1.5 million clones, 95% to 99% of them seen once. The sample taken for sequencing was naive CD4+ T cells sorted from blood. Described subset: CD45RA+ positively selected. Source of these receptors: a young man in good health.

CDR3 in DNA: TGTGCCAGTCATCCTGGACGGACGCCGAACACTGAAGCTTTCTTT. Protein: CASHPGRTPNTEAFF. The chain uses TRBV19 and TRBJ1-1; the D is unclear. CDR3 length: 15 amino acids. V shed 8 bases and J shed 1 base, with 17 bases lying between them. From germline, CDR1 is LNHDA and CDR2 SQIVND (reference sequence).

The chain has TRBV18 and TRBJ1-4, with D tentatively TRBD1 (5 bases). The CDR3 has 15 amino acids. The V end was cut by 1 base, the J end by 7 bases, with 13 bases between. The V gene's germline CDR1 is KGHSH and CDR2 LQKENI. Here the CDR3 DNA reads TGTGCCAGCTCACCACTCGAAGGGGCCAGTGAAAAACTGTTTTTT. As protein: CASSPLEGASEKLFF.

The chain couples TRBV4-1 to TRBJ2-5; 7 bases match TRBD1. The V gene's germline CDR1 is MGHRA and CDR2 YSYEKL. V was clipped by 1 base and J by 5 bases; unmatched bases: 13. This CDR3 contains 17 residues. The DNA of the CDR3 is TGCGCCAGCAGCCAAGGGGACAGATTTTGGTCGAGGGAGACCCAGTACTTC. It translates to CASSQGDRFWSRETQYF.

The chain carries TRBV7-2 and TRBJ1-5; 10 nucleotides line up with TRBD1. The CDR3 has 14 residues. V lost 10 bases and J lost 3; bases outside the gene matches: 6. Germline CDR1 SGHTA, CDR2 FQGNSA. The CDR3 region has the DNA TGTGCCAACCGCGGACAGGGGGACAATCAGCCCCAGCATTTT. It is translated as CANRGQGDNQPQHF. The full variable domain, its missing parts supplied by reference TRBV7-2 and TRBJ1-5, is GAGVSQSPSNKVTEKGKDVELRCDPISGHTALYWYRQSLGQGLEFLIYFQGNSAPDKSGLPSDRFSAERTGGSVSTLTIQRTQQEDSAVYLCANRGQGDNQPQHFGDGTRLSIL.

This clone occurred once. The chain couples TRBV10-1 to TRBJ2-1; 7 positions match TRBD1. Germline CDR1 and CDR2: WNHNN and SYGVQD (reference sequence). The CDR3 has 16 amino acids. V shed 2 bases and J 8 bases; nucleotides not matched to a gene: 12. For the CDR3, the DNA is TGCGCCAGCAGTGAGAGGGGGCGGGTCCGCCGCGATGAGCAGTTCTTC. This gives the protein CASSERGRVRRDEQFF.

The chain employs TRBV7-9 and TRBJ2-3; no firm D call. The germline V and J ends were trimmed by 2 bases and 11 bases, with 17 bases remaining between them. Germline-derived CDR1 and CDR2 are SEHNR and FQNEAQ (reference sequence). The CDR3 contains 14 residues. DNA of the CDR3: TGTGCCAGCAGCTTACGATCGGGCCCCAGTGGGCAGTATTTT. Amino acids: CASSLRSGPSGQYF.

The chain combines TRBV5-8 with TRBJ2-6; no reliable D call. The germline V and J ends were trimmed by 7 bases and 5 bases, with 22 bases remaining between them. There are 17 residues in the CDR3. Germline V lookup: CDR1 SGHTS, CDR2 YDEGEE. The CDR3: CASREGHPQSRANVLTF. The CDR3 DNA reads TGTGCCAGCCGCGAAGGTCATCCACAAAGTCGGGCCAACGTCCTGACTTTC.

The chain employs TRBV28 and TRBJ2-3; 9 nucleotides align to TRBD2. V shed 6 bases, J shed 6 bases, and the junction held 4 bases outside the gene matches. The CDR3 loop spans 13 amino acids. CDR1 is MDHEN and CDR2 is SYDVKM in the germline V gene. As DNA, the CDR3 is TGTGCCAGCAGGTTAGCGGGAGCGGATACGCAGTATTTT. Its translation is CASRLAGADTQYF.

The J gene is TRBJ2-7, the V gene TRBV5-1, with D possibly being TRBD2 (8 bases). Between the trimmed V and J ends, which lost 4 bases and 4 bases, there was a span of 15 bases. Germline CDR1 SGHRS, CDR2 YFSETQ. CDR3 size: 14 residues. CDR3 region: CASSRIAGQYEQYF. The CDR3 coding sequence is TGCGCCAGCAGCAGAATAGCGGGACAGTACGAGCAGTACTTC.

The J gene is TRBJ1-2, the V gene TRBV15; the match to TRBD1 covers 7 bases. V lost 4 bases, J lost 5 bases, and 10 bases stayed unmatched. Germline V gene lookup returns CDR1 LNHNV and CDR2 YYDKDF (reference sequence). This CDR3 region has 15 residues. The CDR3 loop is CATSNHGQASYGYTF. In DNA form, the CDR3 reads TGTGCCACCAGCAACCATGGACAGGCTTCTTATGGCTACACCTTC.

This chain uses TRBV28 with TRBJ2-5; D possibly uses TRBD1 or TRBD2 (7 bases each). This CDR3 region has 13 residues. The V gene's germline CDR1 is MDHEN and CDR2 SYDVKM. Trimming cost V 5 bases and J 5 bases, with 12 bases left between them. The DNA of the CDR3 is TGTGCCAGCAGTCAGGGGGGGTGGGAGACCCAGTACTTC. This codes for CASSQGGWETQYF.

The J gene is TRBJ2-3, the V gene TRBV10-3, with D unclear. This CDR3 region has 15 residues. Germline CDR1 is ENHRY and CDR2 is SYGVKD. The germline V and J ends were trimmed by 8 bases and 5 bases, with 20 bases remaining between them. CDR3 protein: CAIVDPTSPVDTQYF. In nucleotides, the CDR3 is TGTGCCATCGTGGACCCAACCTCCCCCGTAGATACGCAGTATTTT.

The rearrangement uses TRBV6-5 and TRBJ1-4, with a weak D call TRBD1 (5 bases). V gave up 3 bases and J gave up 0 bases, with 8 bases separating them. The germline V gene has CDR1 MNHEY and CDR2 SVGAGI. The CDR3 is 15 amino acids. This CDR3 reads CASSYGGATNEKLFF. In nucleotides, the CDR3 is TGTGCCAGCAGTTATGGGGGAGCAACTAATGAAAAACTGTTTTTT.

J is TRBJ2-2 and V is TRBV7-6; no definite D call. The germline V gene encodes CDR1 SGHVS and CDR2 FNYEAQ. The CDR3 runs 14 residues. V lost 3 bases, J lost 1 base, and 6 bases lay in between. CDR3 region: CASSFSGNTGELFF. The CDR3 DNA sequence: TGTGCCAGCAGCTTTTCGGGGAACACCGGGGAGCTGTTTTTT.

The chain recombines TRBV19 with TRBJ1-3; unclear D gene. CDR1 is LNHDA and CDR2 is SQIVND in the germline V gene (reference sequence). The V end lost 7 bases, the J end lost 7 bases, and 23 bases lay between the germline ends. This CDR3 has 16 amino acids. The CDR3 spells CASTATGLRDRNTIYF. In DNA form, the CDR3 reads TGTGCCAGTACCGCCACGGGTCTCAGAGATCGGAACACCATATATTTT.

This rearrangement joins TRBV2 to TRBJ2-2; D perhaps matches TRBD1 (6 bases). Trimming left V 6 bases short and J 7 bases short, with 12 bases between. CDR3 length equals 13 residues. Germline V gives CDR1 SNHLY, CDR2 FYNNEI. The CDR3 spells CASRADSDGELFF. The CDR3 DNA reads TGTGCCAGCAGGGCGGACAGCGACGGGGAGCTGTTTTTT. Supplemented by reference TRBV2 and TRBJ2-2, the full variable domain reads EPEVTQTPSHQVTQMGQEVILRCVPISNHLYFYWYRQILGQKVEFLVSFYNNEISEKSEIFDDQFSVERPDGSNFTLKIRSTKLEDSAMYFCASRADSDGELFFGEGSRLTVL.

The V and J genes are TRBV7-9 and TRBJ2-7, with 11 bases fitting TRBD2. J was trimmed by 5 bases and V by 5 bases; bases with no gene match: 2. CDR3 size: 13 residues. CDR1 SEHNR and CDR2 FQNEAQ come from the germline V gene (reference sequence). CDR3 residues: CASSEGLADEQYF. In DNA, the CDR3 is TGTGCCAGCAGCGAGGGACTAGCGGACGAGCAGTACTTC.